These 29 T cell receptor beta chains share one sample of origin, sequenced in a study of T cell clones after liver transplantation. Method: immunoSEQ multiplex PCR; TCRdb's copy keeps in-frame clones and lacks some. The sample yields some 5,100 clones, about 32% seen once. Proliferating CFSE-low MLR cells were sequenced to define alloreactive TCRbeta sequences. Their cognate antigens are unknown. Sequencing was performed on CD4+ T cells from cultured PBMCs. The receptors stem from a human patient who received a liver transplant. Some T cells may be the graft donor's.

This clone is labeled as medium-sized (0.01 to 0.1%). In nucleotides, the CDR3 is TGTGCCAGCTCACCGGGGGTACTAAATCAGCCCCAGCATTTT. Translated, it gives CASSPGVLNQPQHF. The chain carries TRBV18 and TRBJ1-5; perhaps TRBD1 as D (5 bases). V lost 3 bases, J lost 4 bases, and 10 bases lay in between. CDR1 KGHSH and CDR2 LQKENI come from the germline V gene. CDR3 length: 14 amino acids.

This clone appeared a few times. The rearrangement uses TRBV7-6 and TRBJ2-3; D might be TRBD1 (6 bases). This CDR3 contains 15 residues. Deletions cut 3 bases from V and 2 bases from J, with 12 bases between. CDR1 and CDR2 from the germline V gene are SGHVS and FNYEAQ. CDR3 residues: CASSLLTGATDTQYF. CDR3 DNA: TGTGCCAGCAGCTTGTTGACAGGTGCCACAGATACGCAGTATTTT.

The J gene is TRBJ2-3, the V gene TRBV28, with D hard to call. Trimming left V 7 bases short and J 5 bases short, with 13 bases between. The germline V gene has CDR1 MDHEN and CDR2 SYDVKM. The CDR3 consists of 13 residues. CDR3 nucleotide sequence: TGTGCCAGCAATACCGGGTTGAAAGATACGCAGTATTTT. This sequence encodes CASNTGLKDTQYF.

In its sample, this clone was seen a few times. The rearrangement links TRBV9 to TRBJ1-1; perhaps TRBD1 as D (6 bases). CDR1 and CDR2 from the germline V gene are SGDLS and YYNGEE. The V end was cut by 4 bases, the J end by 5 bases, with 15 bases between. CDR3 length equals 14 residues. CDR3 in amino acids: CASSPTGYITEAFF. The CDR3 DNA is TGTGCCAGCAGCCCTACAGGGTATATTACTGAAGCTTTCTTT. Filled out from reference TRBV9 and TRBJ1-1, the complete variable domain reads DSGVTQTPKHLITATGQRVTLRCSPRSGDLSVYWYQQSLDQGLQFLIQYYNGEERAKGNILERFSAQQFPDLHSELNLSSLELGDSALYFCASSPTGYITEAFFGQGTRLTVV.

This clone is medium-sized. The genes are TRBV9 and TRBJ2-4; 10 bases agree with TRBD2. The V gene's germline CDR1 is SGDLS and CDR2 YYNGEE. V was clipped by 0 bases and J by 2 bases; unmatched bases: 11. The CDR3 has 19 amino acids. DNA of the CDR3: TGTGCCAGCAGCGTAGACCCCCTAGCGGGAGATGGGACCAAAAACATTCAGTACTTC. Protein product: CASSVDPLAGDGTKNIQYF.

This clone was seen a few times. The chain links TRBV5-1 to TRBJ2-1; 8 bases agree with TRBD2. After removal of 1 base from V and 0 bases from J, the junction contained 0 bases not matched to a gene. Germline CDR1 SGHRS, CDR2 YFSETQ. The CDR3 sequence is 15 residues long. The CDR3 sequence is CASSLSGGSYNEQFF. The CDR3 nucleotides read TGCGCCAGCAGCTTGAGCGGGGGCTCCTACAATGAGCAGTTCTTC.

Regarding this clone: A far larger clone differs by one base, so this is likely a read error. Other DNA sequences of this sample code for an identical CDR3. The chain couples TRBV28 to TRBJ1-5; D unresolved. V was trimmed by 5 bases and J by 6 bases, leaving 14 bases between them. The CDR3 runs 14 residues. In germline, CDR1 is MDHEN, CDR2 SYDVKM. CDR3 nucleotide sequence: TGTGCCAGCAGTCCATACCGGGGAACTCAGCCCCAGCATTTT. Its protein is CASSPYRGTQPQHF.

The chain links TRBV4-3 to TRBJ2-1, with TRBD2 as a possible D gene (5 bases). Germline CDR1 is LGHNA and CDR2 is YSLEER. The V and J ends lost 1 base and 0 bases respectively, with 13 bases between them. The CDR3 has 17 residues. Here the CDR3 DNA reads TGCGCCAGCAGCCAAGGACTACCAAAGAGCTCCTACAATGAGCAGTTCTTC. This encodes CASSQGLPKSSYNEQFF.

By frequency in the sample, this clone is medium-sized (0.01 to 0.1%). The chain is built from TRBV19 and TRBJ1-5; 7 bases match TRBD1. Germline V gene lookup returns CDR1 LNHDA and CDR2 SQIVND (reference sequence). The CDR3 is 15 residues long. V was clipped by 3 bases and J by 11 bases; unmatched bases: 13. The CDR3: CASSIGGTVPMAQHF. The CDR3 nucleotides read TGTGCCAGTAGTATTGGTGGGACAGTACCTATGGCCCAGCATTTT. Together with reference TRBV19 and TRBJ1-5, the CDR3 gives the full variable domain: DGGITQSPKYLFRKEGQNVTLSCEQNLNHDAMYWYRQDPGQGLRLIYYSQIVNDFQKGDIAEGYSVSREKKESFPLTVTSAQKNPTAFYLCASSIGGTVPMAQHFGDGTRLSIL.

This clone is termed medium-sized (0.01 to 0.1%). The CDR3 DNA is TGTGCCAGCAGTGGAGGGAACAGGGGGAGCTACGAGCAGTACTTC. This gives the protein CASSGGNRGSYEQYF. V and J are TRBV25-1 and TRBJ2-7; 8 bases are a match to TRBD1. Germline loops: CDR1 MGHDK, CDR2 SYGVNS. This CDR3 is built from 15 residues. Germline trimming cut 4 bases from V and 3 bases from J; bases unmatched to any gene: 8.

The chain is built from TRBV19 and TRBJ2-2; a possible D gene is TRBD2 (6 bases). The CDR3 is made up of 18 amino acids. From germline, CDR1 is LNHDA and CDR2 SQIVND (reference sequence). V shed 4 bases and J shed 1 base, with 19 bases lying between them. The CDR3 loop is CASSTKARGLLNTGELFF. In DNA form, the CDR3 reads TGTGCCAGTAGTACCAAAGCGCGGGGACTCCTGAACACCGGGGAGCTGTTTTTT.

Note on this clone: Relative to the germline gene, one junction end is altered; a read error may explain this. The chain uses TRBV6-5 and TRBJ2-7; no reliable D call. Germline CDR1 is MNHEY and CDR2 is SVGAGI. The CDR3 has 12 amino acids. The CDR3 here is CAISGRPYEQYF. Here the CDR3 DNA reads TGTGCCATCAGTGGCAGGCCCTACGAGCAGTACTTC.

Concerning this clone: With a much larger clone just one base away, this may be a read error. The rearrangement uses TRBV11-1 and TRBJ2-6; D not resolved. The CDR3 spans 15 residues. The V end lost 4 bases, the J end lost 2 bases, and 9 bases lay between the germline ends. Germline-derived CDR1 and CDR2 are SGHAT and FQDESV (reference sequence). The CDR3 DNA reads TGTGCCAGCAGCTCTTCAGGTCCTGGGGCCAACGTCCTGACTTTC. Translation gives CASSSSGPGANVLTF.

About this clone: A much larger clone is a single base away; this may be a read error. The chain employs TRBV29-1 and TRBJ1-2, with D perhaps matching TRBD1 (6 bases). Germline values: CDR1 SQVTM, CDR2 ANQGSEA. The CDR3 contains 12 residues. The CDR3 sequence is CRVEGGGAGYTF. The CDR3 DNA sequence: TGCCGCGTTGAAGGGGGGGGCGCGGGCTACACCTTC.

The V gene is TRBV21-1, the J gene TRBJ1-5; the table's D call, TRBD1, has no DNA check behind it. TRBV21-1 is a pseudogene locus. The CDR3 loop spans 20 amino acids. For the CDR3, the DNA is TGTGCCAGCAGCAAAGAGAGGGACAGGGAGGAAGGTAAGAGCAATCAGCCCCAGCATTTT. Translation gives CASSKERDREEGKSNQPQHF.

V and J are TRBV27 and TRBJ1-2; 9 bases map to TRBD1. J was trimmed by 8 bases and V by 6 bases; bases with no gene match: 7. The V gene's germline CDR1 is MNHEY and CDR2 SMNVEV (reference sequence). The CDR3 is made up of 13 amino acids. The CDR3 is CASRRTGGLGYTF. The CDR3 DNA follows: TGTGCCAGCAGACGAACAGGGGGCCTAGGCTACACCTTC.

The genes are TRBV5-4 and TRBJ2-3, with TRBD1 identical over 9 bases. J gave up 3 bases and V 4 bases, and 9 bases lay outside the gene matches. CDR1 and CDR2 from the germline V gene are SGHNT and YYREEE (reference sequence). This CDR3 is 16 amino acids long. The CDR3 bases are TGTGCCAGCAGCAACGGACGGGACAGGGTGACAGATACGCAGTATTTT. Amino acids: CASSNGRDRVTDTQYF.

The chain employs TRBV6-8 and TRBJ1-1, with a possible D match to TRBD1 (6 bases). CDR1 and CDR2 from the germline V gene are MNHGY and SAAAGT. Trimming left V 2 bases short and J 2 bases short, with 6 bases between. CDR3 length equals 13 residues. CDR3 in amino acids: CASSYGTNTEAFF. The CDR3 region has the DNA TGTGCCAGCAGTTACGGGACAAACACTGAAGCTTTCTTT.

The genes are TRBV7-9 and TRBJ2-7; D is unresolved. The V gene lost 7 bases and the J gene lost 0 bases, with 16 bases spanning the gap. The CDR3 has 15 amino acids. The germline CDR1 and CDR2 sequences are SEHNR and FQNEAQ (reference sequence). For the CDR3, the DNA is TGTGCCAGCAACCCGTCGGCGTCGGCCTCCTACGAGCAGTACTTC. Protein: CASNPSASASYEQYF.

The rearrangement uses TRBV5-1 and TRBJ1-4, with 7 bases fitting TRBD1. Trimming took 2 bases from V and 5 from J; bases not matched to a gene: 15. The CDR3 length is 18 residues. CDR1 is SGHRS and CDR2 is YFSETQ in the germline V gene. The CDR3 nucleotides are TGCGCCAGCAGCTTCACCTGGACAGGTCCGAGGAGGAATGAAAAACTGTTTTTT. Translation gives CASSFTWTGPRRNEKLFF.

The chain joins TRBV19 to TRBJ2-1; 12 nucleotides line up with TRBD2. The germline gives CDR1 LNHDA, CDR2 SQIVND (reference sequence). V lost 7 bases, J lost 9 bases, and 10 bases stayed unmatched. The CDR3 contains 15 residues. CDR3 DNA sequence: TGTGCCAGTACCCTGACTAGCGGGAGAGGGAGTGAGCAGTTCTTC. This sequence encodes CASTLTSGRGSEQFF. The full variable domain, its missing parts supplied by reference TRBV19 and TRBJ2-1, is DGGITQSPKYLFRKEGQNVTLSCEQNLNHDAMYWYRQDPGQGLRLIYYSQIVNDFQKGDIAEGYSVSREKKESFPLTVTSAQKNPTAFYLCASTLTSGRGSEQFFGPGTRLTVL.

By share, this clone counts as medium-sized. This chain joins TRBV5-1 and TRBJ1-4; 7 nucleotides match TRBD1. The V and J ends lost 0 bases and 0 bases, in that order; junction bases with no gene match: 2. Germline V gene lookup returns CDR1 SGHRS and CDR2 YFSETQ. This CDR3 comprises 16 residues. CDR3 sequence: CASSLGQGATNEKLFF. The CDR3 region has the DNA TGCGCCAGCAGCTTGGGACAGGGAGCAACTAATGAAAAACTGTTTTTT. Full variable domain (rest looked up from reference TRBV5-1 and TRBJ1-4): KAGVTQTPRYLIKTRGQQVTLSCSPISGHRSVSWYQQTPGQGLQFLFEYFSETQRNKGNFPGRFSGRQFSNSRSEMNVSTLELGDSALYLCASSLGQGATNEKLFFGSGTQLSVL.

This clone is judged large. The chain carries TRBV5-1 and TRBJ1-1, with unresolved D. The CDR3 runs to 12 residues. CDR1 and CDR2 from the germline V gene are SGHRS and YFSETQ. The V end lost 4 bases, the J end lost 8 bases, and 12 bases lay between the germline ends. The CDR3: CASSPDLREAFF. CDR3 nucleotides: TGCGCCAGCAGCCCGGACCTAAGGGAAGCTTTCTTT.

Within the sample, this clone is large. V usage is TRBV21-1 and J usage is TRBJ2-7; the table's D call, TRBD1, has no DNA check behind it. TRBV21-1 represents a pseudogene. The CDR3 has 15 amino acids. CDR3 sequence: CASSTPDRDKSEQYF. CDR3 in DNA: TGTGCCAGCAGCACCCCCGACAGGGACAAGAGCGAGCAGTACTTC.

This clone is classed as medium-sized (0.01 to 0.1%). As DNA, the CDR3 is TGTGCCAGCTCACGCGGACAGGGGGATTCGACCTACGAGCAGTACTTC. It encodes CASSRGQGDSTYEQYF. The V call is TRBV18, the J call TRBJ2-7; 10 bases line up with TRBD1. Germline assignment: CDR1 KGHSH and CDR2 LQKENI. The CDR3 contains 16 residues. V dropped 4 bases and J dropped 2; count of bases not matched to a gene: 8.

This chain joins TRBV28 and TRBJ1-2; D not certain. From germline, CDR1 is MDHEN and CDR2 SYDVKM. Trimming stripped 3 bases from V and 4 bases from J, with 12 bases between. The CDR3 is 14 residues long. CDR3 in DNA: TGTGCCAGCAGTTTTGCTACAGAGATCTATGGCTACACCTTC. Its protein is CASSFATEIYGYTF.

This clone was seen more than once but under ten times. The chain couples TRBV5-4 to TRBJ1-1, with D uncertain. Germline CDR1 SGHNT, CDR2 YYREEE (reference sequence). The CDR3 runs 15 residues. V was pared by 3 bases and J by 4 bases, with 16 bases between. The CDR3 protein is CASSSPGSRGTEAFF. CDR3 DNA: TGTGCCAGCAGCTCCCCTGGCAGTCGGGGCACTGAAGCTTTCTTT.

The chain is built from TRBV7-3 and TRBJ2-6; D may be TRBD1 or TRBD2 (5 bases each). V was clipped by 5 bases and J by 0 bases, with 23 bases between them. This CDR3 has 20 amino acids. The germline V gene encodes CDR1 SGHTA and CDR2 FQGTGA. CDR3 DNA: TGTGCCAGCAGCCCAAAAGGATTAAGGGGAGCGATCTCTGGGGCCAACGTCCTGACTTTC. Translation: CASSPKGLRGAISGANVLTF.

This clone ranks as medium-sized. The rearrangement links TRBV12-2 to TRBJ2-7; TRBD1 is the table's D call and was not checked against the DNA. TRBV12-2 is assigned pseudogene status. CDR3 length: 11 residues. The CDR3 loop reads CASRPSYEQYF. CDR3 DNA: TGTGCAAGTCGCCCCAGCTACGAGCAGTACTTC.